This T cell receptor (beta chain) was identified during a study of T cells in Graves' hyperthyroidism and ophthalmopathy. Findings and caveats of the study: Clonotypes that were expanded in thyroid above 0.001 mostly appeared in blood too.

Patients having uncontrolled infection, another autoimmune disease, pregnancy or lactation were not included. Thyroid ultrasound and orbital computed tomography, with clinical symptoms and serum thyroxine and TRAb, informed diagnoses. PBMCs were sourced from roughly 9.7 ml fresh peripheral blood. Comments on this clonotype: What it binds is not known.

It was RNA transcripts that yielded the amplified TCR beta CDR3 regions. Carried out on the TCR CDR3, a first-round RT-PCR used the HTBI primer set. TCRdb reanalysed the multiplex PCR reads using MiXCR and keeps one entry per CDR3 protein. The data contain hundreds of thousands of distinct CDR3 sequences, approximately 23% of them singletons. The length of the CDR3 is 13 residues. Germline V CDR1 and CDR2: SNHLY, FYNNEI. V dropped 8 bases and J dropped 7 bases, with 14 bases sitting between them. This clonotype was obtained from a man under 40 with Graves' ophthalmopathy. The rearrangement joins TRBV2 to TRBJ1-4; D is ambiguous. Sequenced material: blood. CDR3 nucleotides: TGTGCCAGCTCCCCCGGCCTTGTTGAAAAACTGTTTTTT. Translated: CASSPGLVEKLFF.